This is a list of T cell receptor beta chains from one sample in a study of blood T cell repertoires in COVID-19. Clones were sequenced by immunoSEQ multiplex PCR, and TCRdb holds only the in-frame ones, with some missing. The data contain roughly 200,000 clones, about 88% of them singletons. Sample: peripheral blood. The receptors originated from a woman aged 40 to 50 who had recovered from COVID-19. Each CDR3 is given with its conserved first and last residue. A D gene is named only where the DNA matches it firmly. Rows may omit the clone size; those that give it use once, few, many or a size class.

>15|.|.|TRBV3-1/TRBV3-2|TRBJ2-7
TGTGCCAGCAGACCTGCTAGCGGAGGGGGTTACGAGCAGTACTTC
CASRPASGGGYEQYF
>15|.|.|TRBV10-3|TRBJ2-7
TGTGCCATCAGTGAGGGAGGGCCCTTCTCCTACGAGCAGTACTTC
CAISEGGPFSYEQYF
>16|.|TRBD1|TRBV9|TRBJ1-1
TGTGCCAGCAGCGCAACAGCAGGGGGCTTAGTCCCTGAAGCTTTCTTT
CASSATAGGLVPEAFF
>15|.|.|TRBV19|TRBJ1-2
TGTGCCAGTAGTGAGGTCCACACAACTACCTATGGCTACACCTTC
CASSEVHTTTYGYTF
>17|.|.|TRBV5-1|TRBJ2-1
TGCGCCAGCAGCTTGGAAGGTTCCACAGGGTCTCGCAATGAGCAGTTCTTC
CASSLEGSTGSRNEQFF
>16|once|TRBD1|TRBV4-2|TRBJ1-2
TGTGCCAGCAGCCAAACCCTCGGACAGGGTAACTATGGCTACACCTTC
CASSQTLGQGNYGYTF
>15|.|TRBD1|TRBV5-1|TRBJ1-1
TGCGCCAGCAGCTTGGGGTCTCAGGGGGAGGCCGAAGCTTTCTTT
CASSLGSQGEAEAFF
>17|few|.|TRBV5-1|TRBJ2-5
TGCGCCAGCAGCTTTAATTGGGGCGCGGAACGGCAAGAGACCCAGTACTTC
CASSFNWGAERQETQYF
>15|once|TRBD2|TRBV10-3|TRBJ2-7
TGTGCCATCAGTCCGACTAGCGGGAGCCCCTACGAGCAGTACTTC
CAISPTSGSPYEQYF
>13|.|.|TRBV24-1|TRBJ1-2
TGTGCCACCAGTGGAGACACCCCTTTTGGCTACACCTTC
CATSGDTPFGYTF
>16|.|TRBD1|TRBV13|TRBJ2-5
TGTGCCAGCAGCTCTACCCGACAGGGGCTTCAAGAGACCCAGTACTTC
CASSSTRQGLQETQYF
>14|once|.|TRBV10-3|TRBJ2-5
TGTGCCATCAGTGCCCAGGGGTTCCAAGAGACCCAGTACTTC
CAISAQGFQETQYF
>13|.|TRBD1|TRBV5-6|TRBJ1-2
TGTGCCAGCAGCTTCGGGACAGAAACATTTAACCTTTTC
CASSFGTETFNLF
>14|.|TRBD2|TRBV2|TRBJ2-3
TGTGCCAGCATCAGCGGGAGCCAGGCAGATACGCAGTATTTT
CASISGSQADTQYF
>13|.|.|TRBV7-3|TRBJ2-3
TGTGCCAGCAGCTTAACCAGGGAAGATACGCAGTATTTT
CASSLTREDTQYF
>16|.|.|TRBV1|TRBJ2-3
TGCACCAGCAGCCATAGCGGGCTACTTAGCACAGATACGCAGTATTTT
CTSSHSGLLSTDTQYF
>12|.|.|TRBV6-6|TRBJ1-6
TGTGCCAGCAGCCCCCCGGCGGGGGGAGCCCACTTT
CASSPPAGGAHF
>17|.|.|TRBV3-1/TRBV3-2|TRBJ2-1
TGTGCCAGCAGCCAAGCGGGGGAGGAGCGGCAGTACAATGAGCAGTTCTTC
CASSQAGEERQYNEQFF
>13|.|.|TRBV29-1|TRBJ1-1
TGCAGCGTTGAAAACAGACTAAACACTGAAGCTTTCTTT
CSVENRLNTEAFF
>15|.|TRBD2|TRBV7-7|TRBJ2-1
TGTGCCAGCAGCCCGCTAGCGGGAGGATACAATGAGCAGTTCTTC
CASSPLAGGYNEQFF
>12|.|.|TRBV28|TRBJ1-1
TGTGCCAGCAGTTTTCAAGGAGTTGAGGCTTTCTTT
CASSFQGVEAFF
>13|.|.|TRBV6-5|TRBJ2-7
TGTGCCAGCAGTTACACAGGGCCTTACGAGCAGTACTTC
CASSYTGPYEQYF
>16|once|TRBD1|TRBV5-1|TRBJ1-5
TGCGCCAGCAGCGCCGGGACAGGGCCTAATAATCAGCCCCAGCATTTT
CASSAGTGPNNQPQHF
>15|.|.|TRBV19|TRBJ1-6
TGTGCCAGTAAGGCTGGGGCAGGGGATGGTTCACCCCTCCACTTT
CASKAGAGDGSPLHF
>15|once|TRBD1|TRBV27|TRBJ2-2
TGTGCCAGCAACAGGGGGCTGGGATTCACCGGGGAGCTGTTTTTT
CASNRGLGFTGELFF
>14|few|.|TRBV19|TRBJ2-2
TGTGCCAGTAGTTCTGGCAGGTTAACCGGGGAGCTGTTTTTT
CASSSGRLTGELFF
>14|.|.|TRBV2|TRBJ1-1
TGTGCCAGCAGTGAGGGCAGGTCTAACACTGAAGCTTTCTTT
CASSEGRSNTEAFF
>18|.|TRBD2|TRBV6-6|TRBJ2-1
TGTGCCAGCAGTCCCAGCGGGAGGAGGCGAGGTGCCGACAATGAGCAGTTCTTC
CASSPSGRRRGADNEQFF
>13|.|.|TRBV27|TRBJ1-5
TGTGCCAGCAGTTTTTCCCAGGATCAGCCCCAGCATTTT
CASSFSQDQPQHF
>14|.|.|TRBV21-1|TRBJ2-3
TGTGCCAGCAGCAAATTCTCCCTCACAGATACGCAGTATTTT
CASSKFSLTDTQYF
>14|.|TRBD1|TRBV3-1/TRBV3-2|TRBJ1-2
TGTGCCAGCAGCCGGCAGGGGGGATTGAGCGGCTACACCTTC
CASSRQGGLSGYTF
>16|.|TRBD2|TRBV28|TRBJ2-1
TGTGCCAGCAGTCAGCCGGCGGGAGTCCCCTACAATGAGCAGTTCTTC
CASSQPAGVPYNEQFF
>15|.|.|TRBV18|TRBJ1-2
TGTGCCAGCTCATACACAGATCAGGGAAACTATGGCTACACCTTC
CASSYTDQGNYGYTF
>14|.|.|TRBV2|TRBJ1-1
TGTGCCAGCAGTGAAGGCAGGGGAATGACTGAAGCTTTCTTT
CASSEGRGMTEAFF
>19|.|.|TRBV18|TRBJ1-4
TGTGCCAGCTCACCAGCCCCTTACTCCTTCGAAACAACTAATGAAAAACTGTTTTTT
CASSPAPYSFETTNEKLFF
>17|.|.|TRBV4-3|TRBJ1-2
TGCGCCAGCAGCCAAGATTACACGGACAGTCATAACTATGGCTACACCTTC
CASSQDYTDSHNYGYTF
>13|once|TRBD2|TRBV19|TRBJ2-3
TGTGCCACCCGACTAGCGGCAACAGATACGCAGTATTTT
CATRLAATDTQYF
>15|.|TRBD2|TRBV6-2/TRBV6-3|TRBJ2-7
TGTGCCAGCAGACCTTTTACTAGCGGAACCTACGAGCAGTACTTC
CASRPFTSGTYEQYF
>14|few|.|TRBV28|TRBJ2-7
TGTGCCAGCAGTTTCTCGACTAGGCCCTACGAGCAGTACTTC
CASSFSTRPYEQYF
>16|few|TRBD2|TRBV27|TRBJ2-5
TGTGCCAGCAGTCCCTTGTCTAGCGGGAGTGGGGAGACCCAGTACTTC
CASSPLSSGSGETQYF
>12|.|.|TRBV20-1|TRBJ2-1
TGCAGTGCTAGTCAGGGATCCAATGAGCAGTTCTTC
CSASQGSNEQFF
>15|.|.|TRBV7-2|TRBJ2-1
TGTGCCAGCAGCTCCTCGGTAGGGGGGGCAATGAAGCAGTTCTTC
CASSSSVGGAMKQFF
>16|.|.|TRBV18|TRBJ2-7
TGTGCCAGCTCACCAAATCCAGGTACATCAACAAGCGAGCAGTACTTC
CASSPNPGTSTSEQYF
>16|.|.|TRBV4-2|TRBJ1-1
TGTGCCAGCAGCCCGCCGACGGCGGCGGGGAGCACTGAAGCTTTCTTT
CASSPPTAAGSTEAFF
>16|.|.|TRBV7-3|TRBJ2-3
TGTGCCAGCAGCCCCCAGGACAGCCAGAGCACAGATACGCAGTATTTT
CASSPQDSQSTDTQYF
>14|.|TRBD1|TRBV9|TRBJ2-2
TGTGCCAGCAGCGTGACAGGGGGCACCGGGGAGCTGTTTTTT
CASSVTGGTGELFF
>15|.|TRBD2|TRBV18|TRBJ2-7
TGTGCCAGCTCACCACTAGCGGGAAGCTCCTACGAGCAGTACTTC
CASSPLAGSSYEQYF
>16|.|.|TRBV7-9|TRBJ2-2
TGTGCCAGCAGCTCCCCCCGGGAGTTCCTTAACGGGGAGCTGTTTTTT
CASSSPREFLNGELFF
>15|.|TRBD1|TRBV28|TRBJ2-7
TGTGCCAGCAGGCAGACCGGGACAGGGTACTACGAGCAGTACTTC
CASRQTGTGYYEQYF